What follows describes a single T cell receptor (beta chain). The antigen is unknown. Patients had residual fresh-frozen tumor tissue and more than two years of survival data. PBMC were collected before vaccination, two weeks after the third vaccination, and at progression. This sample is part of a study of glioma-infiltrating T cells after dendritic cell vaccination. General study results and limits: No direct clonality-survival link was found; a diverse polyclonal response may matter.

In germline, CDR1 is LNHDA, CDR2 SQIVND (reference sequence). The CDR3 consists of 15 residues. V lost 6 bases and J lost 6; bases outside the gene matches: 11. The immunoSEQ assay amplified TCRB CDR3 from up to 2 ug DNA. The protocol was immunoSEQ multiplex PCR, while the TCRdb copy is restricted to in-frame clones and leaves out a portion. The data hold about 99,000 clones, with 80% to 90% observed a single time. This chain connects TRBV19 to TRBJ1-5; the match to TRBD1 covers 7 bases. Sample: blood, taken before dendritic cell vaccination. The clonotype originates from a human donor with glioblastoma. The CDR3 nucleotides read TGTGCCAGTAGCGACAGGGATTTTGGGGGTCAGCCCCAGCATTTT. Protein: CASSDRDFGGQPQHF.